This entry concerns a single T cell receptor (beta chain). Its specificity is unknown. The data originate from a study of OX40 agonist ivuxolimab in advanced cancers. Overall study findings and caveats: Patients with a partial response at 0.1-3.0 mg/kg had among the lowest clonal expansion. Low normalized T-cell clonal expansion was additionally recorded for some nonresponders. Doses of 0.1 to 3.0 mg/kg were accompanied by clonal expansion of CD4+ and CD8+ blood T cells by week 6. Antigens targeted by the expanded peripheral T cells were not determined.

TCRdb keeps only in-frame clones here, not all; method: immunoSEQ multiplex PCR. The table records tens of thousands of clones, roughly nine tenths of them present only once. This receptor was taken from an adult with an advanced solid tumor such as melanoma, head and neck, liver or kidney cancer. The material sequenced was CD4+ or CD8+ T cells sorted from blood, taken in a trial of the OX40 agonist ivuxolimab.

The CDR3 region has the DNA TGTGCTAGGGGCCTACCCTCCTACAATGAGCAGTTCTTC. Residues: CARGLPSYNEQFF. J is TRBJ2-1 and V is TRBV2, with D perhaps matching TRBD1 (5 bases). CDR3 size: 13 residues. Germline V lookup: CDR1 SNHLY, CDR2 FYNNEI.